This T cell receptor beta chain was found in a study of CD8+ T cells in alopecia areata. Overall study: It was 6 to 18 months of tofacitinib, and then there were 6 months off drug. General study results and limits: The study also sequences resident alphabeta T cells of normal skin in scalp samples. Tofacitinib significantly brought down scalp clonality and expanded CD8+ clones among top 100.

Specified treatment: oral pan-JAK inhibitor, 5-10 mg twice daily. RNA, once extracted, was reverse transcribed into cDNA for use as the sequencing template. Repertoires were generated with immunoSEQ multiplex PCR, while TCRdb's copy carries only in-frame clones and drops some. This sample carries under 350,000 clones, 55% to 75% of them seen once, and the ten largest clones take approximately 1.8%. This clone was detected a few times. Antigen specificity is unknown. There are 15 residues in the CDR3. Germline V gene data show CDR1 as SGHRS and CDR2 as YFSETQ. V lost 2 bases, J lost 5 bases, and 7 bases stayed unmatched.

The sample here was CD4+ T cells sorted from blood, taken at week 24, from a patient treated with tofacitinib. The clonotype originates from a human donor with alopecia areata. The gene calls are TRBV5-1 and TRBJ2-7; TRBD1 aligns across 10 bases. CDR3 amino acids: CASSLLTGGRDEQYF. The CDR3 DNA reads as TGCGCCAGCAGCTTATTGACAGGGGGCCGCGACGAGCAGTACTTC.